These 17 T cell receptor beta chains were sequenced from one sample in a study of blood T cell repertoires in COVID-19. Libraries were prepared by immunoSEQ multiplex PCR; TCRdb keeps only in-frame clonotypes and omits some of them. In the table there are a few hundred thousand clones, approximately 90% of which are singletons. The sample taken for sequencing was PBMCs or T cells enriched from blood (not recorded which). These receptors all come from a man younger than 40 who had recovered from COVID-19.

The gene calls are TRBV3-1 (or the pseudogene TRBV3-2) and TRBJ1-2; D is perhaps TRBD1 (6 bases). The CDR3 sequence is 13 residues long. The ends were cut back, 1 base at V and 8 bases at J, with 11 bases in the middle. CDR1 LGHDT and CDR2 YNNKEL come from the germline V gene (reference sequence). This CDR3 reads CASSQAGTSGYTF. In DNA form, the CDR3 reads TGTGCCAGCAGCCAAGCGGGGACATCAGGCTACACCTTC.

CDR3 bases: TGTGCTCAGGGCGGGACGAGGGCAGATACGCAGTATTTT. Translating gives CAQGGTRADTQYF. The chain has TRBV2 and TRBJ2-3; D is perhaps TRBD2 (6 bases). The CDR3 runs 13 residues. Germline V lookup: CDR1 SNHLY, CDR2 FYNNEI.

V gene TRBV12-3 or TRBV12-4 combines with J gene TRBJ2-7, with D perhaps matching TRBD2 (5 bases). Trimming removed 4 bases at V and 5 bases at J, with 12 bases between. The CDR3 totals 13 residues. The CDR3: CASSSSGIDEQYF. The CDR3 region has the DNA TGTGCCAGCAGTTCCAGCGGTATAGACGAGCAGTACTTC.

The V call is TRBV27, the J call TRBJ1-2; 7 nucleotides line up with TRBD1. V dropped 6 bases and J dropped 0; count of bases not matched to a gene: 4. CDR1 is MNHEY and CDR2 is SMNVEV in the germline V gene (reference sequence). The CDR3 has 14 amino acids. The CDR3 sequence: CASRWGQSNYGYTF. The CDR3 DNA sequence: TGTGCCAGCAGGTGGGGACAGTCTAACTATGGCTACACCTTC.

This clone was found a few times. The chain has TRBV11-2 and TRBJ2-3; D may be TRBD2 (6 bases). The CDR3 spans 14 residues. Germline V gene lookup returns CDR1 SGHAT and CDR2 FQNNGV. V was trimmed by 5 bases and J by 0 bases, leaving 9 bases between them. The CDR3 bases are TGTGCCAGCAGCCCTGGACTAAGCACAGATACGCAGTATTTT. Protein: CASSPGLSTDTQYF.

CDR3 loop: CASSSETGGGYEQYF. The CDR3, as DNA: TGTGCCAGCAGCTCGGAGACAGGGGGCGGTTACGAGCAGTACTTC. The chain carries TRBV7-9 and TRBJ2-7; TRBD1 agrees at 10 bases. The CDR3 consists of 15 residues. The V gene's germline CDR1 is SEHNR and CDR2 FQNEAQ (reference sequence). J lost 4 bases, V lost 4 bases, and 7 bases had no gene match.

CDR3 in amino acids: CAIEDSSGTGELFF. The DNA of the CDR3 is TGTGCCATCGAGGACTCTTCGGGCACCGGGGAGCTGTTTTTT. The chain uses TRBV10-3 and TRBJ2-2; TRBD2 might be the D (5 bases). Trimming took off 8 bases at V and 4 bases at J, with 14 bases between the two ends. Germline V gene lookup returns CDR1 ENHRY and CDR2 SYGVKD. The CDR3 runs 14 residues.

The rearrangement links TRBV27 to TRBJ2-2; D perhaps matches TRBD2 (5 bases). CDR3 length: 15 amino acids. The germline V gene encodes CDR1 MNHEY and CDR2 SMNVEV (reference sequence). V was cut by 3 bases and J by 4 bases, with 12 bases left in between. The CDR3 is CASSFMGAGTGELFF. For the CDR3, the DNA is TGTGCCAGCAGTTTTATGGGAGCTGGCACCGGGGAGCTGTTTTTT.

This clone came up a few times. J is TRBJ2-1 and V is TRBV4-1; D might be TRBD2 (6 bases). The ends were cut back, 4 bases at V and 1 base at J, with 11 bases in the middle. The CDR3 runs 15 residues. Germline V gene lookup returns CDR1 MGHRA and CDR2 YSYEKL. The CDR3: CASSRSGPSYNEQFF. The CDR3 coding sequence is TGCGCCAGCAGCCGCAGCGGGCCTTCCTACAATGAGCAGTTCTTC.

The chain couples TRBV15 to TRBJ1-5, with TRBD1 identical over 7 bases. The CDR3 extends over 14 amino acids. Trimming at V came to 6 bases and at J to 2 bases, leaving 4 bases not matched to a gene. Germline lookup yields CDR1 LNHNV and CDR2 YYDKDF (reference sequence). Here the CDR3 reads CATRTGIGNQPQHF. The CDR3 coding sequence is TGTGCCACCAGGACAGGGATCGGCAATCAGCCCCAGCATTTT.

This chain links TRBV7-9 with TRBJ2-7, with TRBD1 matching over 9 bases. This CDR3 is built from 15 residues. Germline V gives CDR1 SEHNR, CDR2 FQNEAQ (reference sequence). V was clipped by 5 bases and J by 1 base; unmatched bases: 6. CDR3 in amino acids: CASSRGDRVSYEQYF. CDR3 DNA: TGTGCCAGCAGCCGTGGGGACAGGGTATCCTACGAGCAGTACTTC.

The V gene is TRBV9, the J gene TRBJ2-1, with TRBD1 as a possible D gene (8 bases). The CDR3 spans 15 residues. CDR1 is SGDLS and CDR2 is YYNGEE in the germline V gene. The ends were cut back, 3 bases at V and 6 bases at J, with 16 bases in the middle. DNA of the CDR3: TGTGCCAGCAGCGGACAACAGGGGGGGCCCAATGAGCAGTTCTTC. It encodes CASSGQQGGPNEQFF. Full variable domain (missing parts from reference TRBV9 and TRBJ2-1): DSGVTQTPKHLITATGQRVTLRCSPRSGDLSVYWYQQSLDQGLQFLIQYYNGEERAKGNILERFSAQQFPDLHSELNLSSLELGDSALYFCASSGQQGGPNEQFFGPGTRLTVL.

The chain joins TRBV4-1 to TRBJ2-7; no definite D call. The ends were cut back, 4 bases at V and 4 bases at J, with 14 bases in the middle. CDR3 length equals 14 residues. The germline V gene encodes CDR1 MGHRA and CDR2 YSYEKL. CDR3 sequence: CASSPSALRYEQYF. As DNA, the CDR3 is TGCGCCAGCAGCCCCTCGGCCCTCAGGTACGAGCAGTACTTC.

The chain is built from TRBV27 and TRBJ2-7; the match to TRBD2 covers 14 bases. V dropped 6 bases and J dropped 7; count of bases not matched to a gene: 11. Germline CDR1 MNHEY, CDR2 SMNVEV (reference sequence). The CDR3 covers 16 residues. CDR3 bases: TGTGCCAGCAGGAGACCGGGACTAGCGGGAGTAAGGGAGCAGTACTTC. Translated, it gives CASRRPGLAGVREQYF.

This clone turned up a few times. The V call is TRBV28, the J call TRBJ1-2, with TRBD1 as a possible D gene (5 bases). V was clipped by 4 bases and J by 4 bases, with 19 bases between them. The CDR3 is 16 amino acids. Germline V gene sequence: CDR1 MDHEN, CDR2 SYDVKM. CDR3 sequence reads: CASSYPPLRASYGYTF. The DNA of the CDR3 is TGTGCCAGCAGTTACCCCCCCCTCAGGGCTAGCTATGGCTACACCTTC.

This chain links TRBV28 with TRBJ2-5; D perhaps matches TRBD2 (7 bases). The ends were cut back, 9 bases at V and 2 bases at J, with 13 bases in the middle. The germline gives CDR1 MDHEN, CDR2 SYDVKM. The CDR3 loop spans 13 amino acids. The chain's CDR3 is CASTGGGQETQYF. The DNA of the CDR3 is TGTGCCAGTACGGGGGGCGGACAAGAGACCCAGTACTTC. Full variable domain (outside the CDR3, taken from reference TRBV28 and TRBJ2-5): DVKVTQSSRYLVKRTGEKVFLECVQDMDHENMFWYRQDPGLGLRLIYFSYDVKMKEKGDIPEGYSVSREKKERFSLILESASTNQTSMYLCASTGGGQETQYFGPGTRLLVL.

The chain is built from TRBV10-3 and TRBJ2-7; 9 bases are shared with TRBD1. Germline CDR1 ENHRY, CDR2 SYGVKD. J gave up 0 bases and V 3 bases, and 15 bases lay outside the gene matches. This CDR3 region has 19 residues. Here the CDR3 reads CAISDTEGQGFTSSYEQYF. The CDR3 DNA sequence: TGTGCCATCAGTGATACGGAGGGACAGGGATTTACGAGCTCCTACGAGCAGTACTTC.